This T cell receptor (beta chain) came from a study of T cell responses to AZD1222 COVID-19 vaccine. In the case of this clone: Its antigen is not identified.

V gave up 5 bases and J gave up 4 bases, with 15 bases separating them. In germline, CDR1 is LGHDT, CDR2 YNNKEL (reference sequence). The CDR3 has 15 residues. Profiling relied on immunoSEQ multiplex PCR, and the TCRdb table lists in-frame clones only, not all of them. This sample yields 120,000 to 150,000 clones, of which about 81% are seen a single time; about 3.8% belongs to the top ten. Whole-study results and caveats: Dominant at 160-218 and 743-854, vaccine-associated CD4 TCRs also spanned spike. Baseline serostatus was positive in only six AZD1222 recipients.

The source material was peripheral blood, sampled on day 0 of MenACWY control vaccination. The V call is TRBV3-1 (or the pseudogene TRBV3-2), the J call TRBJ2-1; D is ambiguous. The sequence was collected from an adult in good health. The CDR3 bases are TGTGCCAGCAGCACCCTAGATCCCAAATACAATGAGCAGTTCTTC. The encoded protein is CASSTLDPKYNEQFF.